The 32 T cell receptor beta chains presented below share a single source sample, sequenced in a study of shared clonotypes between healthy human individuals. Assay used: immunoSEQ multiplex PCR; TCRdb lists only in-frame clones, some missing. The sample contains 2 million to 3 million clones, 93% of which appear only once. Sequences were obtained from naive CD4+ T cells from PBMCs. Described subset: CD45RA+ positively selected. The receptor source for this set is a young man in good health. Some clones in this sample may be carry-over from other donors' samples.

The chain recombines TRBV29-1 with TRBJ2-5; 10 bases align to TRBD2. There are 13 residues in the CDR3. V lost 5 bases and J lost 4; bases outside the gene matches: 4. CDR1 is SQVTM, CDR2 ANQGSEA, per germline. The CDR3 is CSVRLAGGETQYF. CDR3 bases: TGCAGCGTTCGGTTAGCGGGAGGAGAGACCCAGTACTTC.

Concerning this clone itself: Other nucleotide sequences in the sample specify the same CDR3. The rearrangement links TRBV7-7 to TRBJ2-3, with 11 bases identical to TRBD2. The length of the CDR3 is 15 residues. Per the germline V gene, CDR1 is SSHAT and CDR2 is FNYEAQ (reference sequence). Trimming removed 5 bases from V and 3 bases from J; junction bases left unmatched: 4. The CDR3 loop reads CASSPSSGRTDTQYF. The CDR3 coding sequence is TGTGCCAGCAGCCCGTCTAGCGGGAGGACAGATACGCAGTATTTT.

This clone occurred once. The chain carries TRBV2 and TRBJ2-3; 10 positions match TRBD2. The CDR3 is 15 residues long. The V segment lost 7 bases and the J segment 2 bases; nucleotides outside the gene matches: 6. Germline V gene data show CDR1 as SNHLY and CDR2 as FYNNEI. CDR3 sequence reads: CASTLAGGSTDTQYF. In nucleotides, the CDR3 is TGTGCCAGCACCTTAGCGGGAGGTTCCACAGATACGCAGTATTTT.

The V call is TRBV27, the J call TRBJ1-1; tentative D call: TRBD1 (5 bases). Trimming took off 8 bases at V and 6 bases at J, with 7 bases between the two ends. The CDR3 is made up of 10 amino acids. The germline V gene encodes CDR1 MNHEY and CDR2 SMNVEV (reference sequence). The CDR3 protein is CASGGAEAFF. DNA for the CDR3: TGTGCCAGCGGGGGAGCTGAAGCTTTCTTT.

J is TRBJ2-2 and V is TRBV28; a weak D match, TRBD2 (5 bases). CDR1 and CDR2 (germline): MDHEN, SYDVKM. The CDR3 contains 16 residues. Trimming took off 4 bases at V and 6 bases at J, with 18 bases between the two ends. Here the CDR3 DNA reads TGTGCCAGCAGTTCCCTCAGGACTGGAGCCCCCGGGGAGCTGTTTTTT. It specifies CASSSLRTGAPGELFF.

This chain uses TRBV25-1 with TRBJ2-5, with D unclear. Germline V CDR1 and CDR2: MGHDK, SYGVNS. The V end was cut by 3 bases, the J end by 1 base, with 9 bases between. CDR3 size: 14 residues. CDR3 bases: TGTGCCAGCAGTGATCCGACAACCCAAGAGACCCAGTACTTC. Translated, it gives CASSDPTTQETQYF.

This chain links TRBV4-1 with TRBJ1-2; D possibly corresponds to TRBD1 (6 bases). Germline CDR1 is MGHRA and CDR2 is YSYEKL. V lost 3 bases and J lost 0, with 20 bases in between. There are 18 residues in the CDR3. The CDR3 DNA reads TGCGCCAGCAGCCAGGGCCGGGCCAGGGGACCAGCTAACTATGGCTACACCTTC. It translates to CASSQGRARGPANYGYTF.

This clone came up once. This chain uses TRBV19 with TRBJ1-5; 12 bases match TRBD1. Germline CDR1 and CDR2: LNHDA and SQIVND (reference sequence). The CDR3 consists of 17 residues. V shed 9 bases, J shed 1 base, and the junction held 10 bases outside the gene matches. In DNA, the CDR3 is TGTGCCAGCACCGGGACAGGGGGCACCCTAAGCAATCAGCCCCAGCATTTT. Translating it yields CASTGTGGTLSNQPQHF. Based on the CDR3 plus reference TRBV19 and TRBJ1-5, the full variable domain is DGGITQSPKYLFRKEGQNVTLSCEQNLNHDAMYWYRQDPGQGLRLIYYSQIVNDFQKGDIAEGYSVSREKKESFPLTVTSAQKNPTAFYLCASTGTGGTLSNQPQHFGDGTRLSIL.

This sequence joins TRBV4-3 and TRBJ1-2; TRBD1 is a possible D gene (5 bases). The CDR3 totals 14 residues. Germline V lookup: CDR1 LGHNA, CDR2 YSLEER. V lost 0 bases to trimming and J lost 4 bases, with 9 bases between them. The CDR3 nucleotides are TGCGCCAGCAGCCAAGACAGGGTACGCTATGGCTACACCTTC. Protein sequence: CASSQDRVRYGYTF.

A word on this clone: At the DNA level, this CDR3 is encoded by other sequences in the same sample as well. This sequence joins TRBV28 and TRBJ2-7; perhaps TRBD1 as D (6 bases). CDR1 is MDHEN, CDR2 SYDVKM, per germline. V dropped 6 bases and J dropped 1 base, with 16 bases sitting between them. The CDR3 is 15 amino acids. CDR3 region: CASSPAGAGSYEQYF. For the CDR3, the DNA is TGTGCCAGCAGCCCCGCAGGGGCGGGTTCCTACGAGCAGTACTTC.

V gene TRBV5-1 combines with J gene TRBJ2-7, with 7 nucleotides matching TRBD1. This CDR3 has 15 amino acids. The trim removed 2 bases at V and 3 bases at J, leaving 8 bases unmatched. In germline, CDR1 is SGHRS, CDR2 YFSETQ. The DNA for the CDR3 is TGCGCCAGCAGCTTAGGGACAGTTACAAACTACGAGCAGTACTTC. This translates into CASSLGTVTNYEQYF.

The chain carries TRBV9 and TRBJ2-5; D is perhaps TRBD2 (6 bases). V was clipped by 4 bases and J by 9 bases, with 25 bases between them. The CDR3 length is 16 residues. The germline V gene encodes CDR1 SGDLS and CDR2 YYNGEE. The CDR3 region is CASSRGRTYEETAQYF. CDR3 coding DNA: TGTGCCAGCAGCCGAGGGAGGACTTATGAAGAGACGGCCCAGTACTTC.

The chain has TRBV18 and TRBJ1-3, with 8 bases lining up with TRBD1. V gave up 6 bases and J gave up 3 bases; unmatched junction bases: 7. The germline V gene has CDR1 KGHSH and CDR2 LQKENI. This CDR3 has 15 amino acids. The CDR3 region is CASSNLGQGGNTIYF. CDR3 sequence (DNA): TGTGCCAGCTCGAACTTAGGACAGGGTGGAAACACCATATATTTT.

Details on this clone: Different DNA sequences within this sample yield the same CDR3. The V and J genes are TRBV30 and TRBJ2-5; tentative D call: TRBD1 (6 bases). Trimming pared 0 bases from V and 4 bases from J, leaving 12 bases between. CDR1 GTSNPN and CDR2 SVGIG come from the germline V gene (reference sequence). The CDR3 has 14 residues. The CDR3, as DNA: TGTGCCTGGAGTGTAGTGAGAGGGGGAGAGACCCAGTACTTC. It specifies CAWSVVRGGETQYF.

The rearrangement links TRBV6-5 to TRBJ2-2, with 11 bases identical to TRBD2. V lost 6 bases to trimming and J lost 5 bases; unmatched junction nucleotides: 5. CDR1 and CDR2 (germline): MNHEY, SVGAGI. The CDR3 runs 15 residues. Here the CDR3 reads CASSPRTSGTGELFF. The CDR3 DNA is TGTGCCAGCAGCCCTAGGACTAGCGGGACCGGGGAGCTGTTTTTT.

The genes are TRBV18 and TRBJ1-5, with 8 bases that match TRBD1. CDR1 is KGHSH and CDR2 is LQKENI in the germline V gene. V was clipped by 0 bases and J by 4 bases; unmatched bases: 5. The CDR3 is 16 residues long. CDR3 in DNA: TGTGCCAGCTCACCACCTGGAGGGGACAGGAATCAGCCCCAGCATTTT. It is translated as CASSPPGGDRNQPQHF.

The chain is built from TRBV14 and TRBJ2-2, with D tentatively TRBD1 (6 bases). Germline loops: CDR1 SGHDN, CDR2 FVKESK. V gave up 5 bases and J gave up 4 bases, with 8 bases separating them. There are 13 residues in the CDR3. CDR3 coding DNA: TGTGCCAGCAGCTACAGGGTCACCGGGGAGCTGTTTTTT. It specifies CASSYRVTGELFF.

The V call is TRBV9, the J call TRBJ2-5, with D maybe TRBD1 (7 bases). The CDR3 is 15 residues long. V gave up 3 bases and J gave up 0 bases, with 12 bases separating them. Germline CDR1 SGDLS, CDR2 YYNGEE. In nucleotides, the CDR3 is TGTGCCAGCAGCGCAGGGGGACTGTACCAAGAGACCCAGTACTTC. It codes for CASSAGGLYQETQYF.

The rearrangement joins TRBV7-6 to TRBJ1-4; no definite D call. In germline, CDR1 is SGHVS, CDR2 FNYEAQ. This CDR3 region has 15 residues. Between the trimmed V and J ends, which lost 6 bases and 0 bases, there was a span of 11 bases. CDR3 nucleotides: TGTGCCAGCAGTCCCAGGCTCGCAACTAATGAAAAACTGTTTTTT. Translation gives CASSPRLATNEKLFF.

The rearrangement joins TRBV28 to TRBJ2-1; the D is unclear. The CDR3 runs to 11 residues. Germline assignment: CDR1 MDHEN and CDR2 SYDVKM. Trimming shortened V by 6 bases and J by 5 bases, and 5 bases separated the two germline ends. The CDR3 bases are TGTGCCAGCAGCTCTGACAATGAGCAGTTCTTC. It yields the protein CASSSDNEQFF.

The gene calls are TRBV30 and TRBJ1-1, with D uncertain. V dropped 2 bases and J dropped 5 bases, with 12 bases sitting between them. Germline loops: CDR1 GTSNPN, CDR2 SVGIG (reference sequence). The CDR3 extends over 13 amino acids. The CDR3 DNA sequence: TGTGCCTGGAGTCAACGGGGTGGAACTGAAGCTTTCTTT. Residues: CAWSQRGGTEAFF.

In its sample, this clone was seen once. V usage is TRBV27 and J usage is TRBJ1-2; no clear D gene. Germline V CDR1 and CDR2: MNHEY, SMNVEV (reference sequence). CDR3 size: 16 residues. V lost 0 bases to trimming and J lost 0 bases, with 11 bases between them. The DNA for the CDR3 is TGTGCCAGCAGTTTATCCCGCAGGATCACTAACTATGGCTACACCTTC. This translates into CASSLSRRITNYGYTF.

In DNA form, the CDR3 reads TGTGCCAGCAGTTTCCGAGGACAGCTCGAGCTAGGAAACACCATATATTTT. Amino acid sequence: CASSFRGQLELGNTIYF. V is TRBV7-9 and J is TRBJ1-3; D is perhaps TRBD1 (6 bases). Germline V lookup: CDR1 SEHNR, CDR2 FQNEAQ (reference sequence). V was pared by 6 bases and J by 4 bases, with 22 bases between. This CDR3 is built from 17 residues.

Here the CDR3 DNA reads TGCGCCAGCAGCTCCGAGAGCCCCCTAGCGGTGGGGAAGACCCAGTACTTC. This codes for CASSSESPLAVGKTQYF. This chain joins TRBV5-1 and TRBJ2-5; 7 nucleotides agree with TRBD2. The CDR3 loop spans 17 amino acids. CDR1 SGHRS and CDR2 YFSETQ come from the germline V gene. V was clipped by 3 bases and J by 6 bases; unmatched bases: 17. The full variable domain, completed using reference TRBV5-1 and TRBJ2-5, is KAGVTQTPRYLIKTRGQQVTLSCSPISGHRSVSWYQQTPGQGLQFLFEYFSETQRNKGNFPGRFSGRQFSNSRSEMNVSTLELGDSALYLCASSSESPLAVGKTQYFGPGTRLLVL.

The chain couples TRBV12-2 to TRBJ1-1; the D call TRBD1 from the table was never checked on the DNA. TRBV12-2 has pseudogene status. The CDR3 sequence is 18 residues long. The CDR3 loop reads CASRLDLGQEVLNTEAFF. The CDR3 DNA sequence: TGTGCAAGTCGCTTAGACCTTGGACAGGAGGTCCTGAACACTGAAGCTTTCTTT.

This chain links TRBV7-3 with TRBJ2-7; D remains ambiguous. In germline, CDR1 is SGHTA, CDR2 FQGTGA. Between the trimmed V and J ends, which lost 2 bases and 0 bases, there was a span of 11 bases. The CDR3 has 15 amino acids. The CDR3: CASSLGPPTSYEQYF. The CDR3 DNA reads TGTGCCAGCAGCTTAGGACCCCCGACCTCCTACGAGCAGTACTTC.

This clone has only one observation. The chain joins TRBV10-1 to TRBJ2-7; D possibly uses TRBD1 or TRBD2 (5 bases each). The CDR3 loop spans 14 amino acids. Germline V gene lookup returns CDR1 WNHNN and CDR2 SYGVQD (reference sequence). V was trimmed by 4 bases and J by 1 base, leaving 11 bases between them. The CDR3: CASSGGTKSYEQYF. CDR3 in DNA: TGCGCCAGCAGTGGAGGGACGAAGTCCTACGAGCAGTACTTC.

The chain employs TRBV7-7 and TRBJ2-1; D tentatively fits TRBD1 or TRBD2 (6 bases each). The V and J ends lost 4 bases and 6 bases respectively, with 13 bases between them. The CDR3 is made up of 14 amino acids. Germline loops: CDR1 SSHAT, CDR2 FNYEAQ (reference sequence). CDR3 DNA: TGTGCCAGCAGCTCCTCAGGAGGGGGCAATGAGCAGTTCTTC. Encoded protein: CASSSSGGGNEQFF.

The V and J genes are TRBV25-1 and TRBJ1-2; 9 bases line up with TRBD1. V was clipped by 5 bases and J by 4 bases; unmatched bases: 5. CDR3 length: 14 residues. Germline CDR1 MGHDK, CDR2 SYGVNS. This CDR3 reads CASSTGGAVYGYTF. CDR3 in DNA: TGTGCCAGCAGTACAGGGGGCGCCGTCTATGGCTACACCTTC.

CDR3 bases: TGTGCCAGTAGTGCTGGGCGGGCCTCCTACGAGCAGTACTTC. As protein: CASSAGRASYEQYF. This chain connects TRBV19 to TRBJ2-7; TRBD2 might be the D (5 bases). The CDR3 sequence is 14 residues long. The germline V gene encodes CDR1 LNHDA and CDR2 SQIVND (reference sequence). V gave up 5 bases and J gave up 0 bases, with 11 bases separating them.

This clone was detected only a few times. The chain is built from TRBV30 and TRBJ1-2, with TRBD1 as a possible D gene (5 bases). V shed 4 bases and J shed 8 bases, with 20 bases lying between them. CDR3 size: 14 residues. The germline CDR1 and CDR2 sequences are GTSNPN and SVGIG (reference sequence). CDR3 region: CAWTAGSVIEGYTF. The CDR3 region has the DNA TGTGCCTGGACTGCAGGGTCGGTAATTGAAGGCTACACCTTC. Full variable domain (missing parts from reference TRBV30 and TRBJ1-2): SQTIHQWPATLVQPVGSPLSLECTVEGTSNPNLYWYRQAAGRGLQLLFYSVGIGQISSEVPQNLSASRPQDRQFILSSKKLLLSDSGFYLCAWTAGSVIEGYTFGSGTRLTVV.

J is TRBJ2-7 and V is TRBV5-6; TRBD2 aligns across 11 bases. The CDR3 spans 17 residues. Germline CDR1 reads SGHDT; CDR2 reads YYEEEE. With V trimmed by 2 bases and J by 2 bases, 9 bases remained unmatched. CDR3 coding DNA: TGTGCCAGCAGCTTCAGAGCCGGGACTAGCGGAACCTACGAGCAGTACTTC. It translates to CASSFRAGTSGTYEQYF.